This TCR beta chain was identified during a study of identical twins. Whole-study findings and limits: Invariant cells of the MAIT and iNKT types might have partly distorted the zero-insertion analyses. Twins showed weaker excess sharing in their beta out-of-frame sequences. Abundant beta clonotypes from cord blood bore fewer insertions; memory repertoires lacked this pattern.

TCRdb re-derived calls from the 5' RACE reads in MiXCR, one entry per CDR3 protein. The profile shows 200,000 to 250,000 distinct CDR3 sequences, 6% to 8.5% of them singletons. V gave up 3 bases and J gave up 5 bases; unmatched junction bases: 2. Germline CDR1 reads SNHLY; CDR2 reads FYNNEI. The CDR3 is made up of 13 amino acids. This clonotype was counted at least ten times. Its antigen is still unknown. This sample was shared with a second study, whose subject was yellow fever vaccine responses in identical twins. That study adds: Among the twins, the vaccine T cell response reportedly seemed partly convergent and partly personalized.

This clonotype was sampled from a woman aged 18-35 years in good health. The chain uses TRBV2 and TRBJ2-7, with 9 bases that match TRBD2. What was sequenced was CD8+ T cells sorted from blood. Written as DNA, the CDR3 is TGTGCCAGCAGTGATCTAGCGGGAAACGAGCAGTACTTC. Translated: CASSDLAGNEQYF.